These T cell receptor beta chains were read from a single sample in a study of control samples from healthy donors and cancer patients. Profiled with immunoSEQ multiplex PCR; TCRdb holds only in-frame clones, not every one. The sample has roughly 100,000 clones, under 95% seen once. Material for sequencing was blood. These receptor sequences come from a woman between 18 and 29 years old in good health. CDR3s include the opening cysteine and the closing phenylalanine or tryptophan. The order of the fields is D gene, clone size, V gene, J gene, CDR3 protein, CDR3 DNA. The D gene is left open where the match is weak. Expanded clones are given a class, and other clones once, few, many or no size at all.

>TRBD2|-|TRBV30|TRBJ2-3
CAWSRLAGGSDTQYF
TGTGCCTGGAGCCGACTAGCGGGGGGGTCAGATACGCAGTATTTT
>TRBD1|-|TRBV6-1|TRBJ2-5
CASSDLSGTGVETQYF
TGTGCCAGCAGTGATCTTAGCGGGACAGGGGTGGAGACCCAGTACTTC
>-|-|TRBV6-5|TRBJ1-1
CASSRDPAASTEAFF
TGTGCCAGCAGCCGGGACCCCGCCGCGAGCACTGAAGCTTTCTTT
>-|-|TRBV15|TRBJ2-2
CATSRGGLGAGELFF
TGTGCCACCAGCAGAGGAGGCCTCGGGGCCGGGGAGCTGTTTTTT
>-|-|TRBV7-4|TRBJ1-1
CASSPQPTGGRGNTEAFF
TGTGCCAGCAGCCCCCAGCCCACGGGGGGGCGCGGGAACACTGAAGCTTTCTTT
>-|-|TRBV30|TRBJ1-5
CAWSSTVSNQPQHF
TGTGCCTGGAGCAGCACGGTTAGCAATCAGCCCCAGCATTTT
>-|-|TRBV11-2|TRBJ1-3
CASSLFPDIDSGNTIYF
TGTGCCAGCAGCTTATTCCCTGACATAGACTCTGGAAACACCATATATTTT
>-|-|TRBV20-1|TRBJ1-5
CSASIGQGTNQPQHF
TGCAGTGCTAGTATCGGGCAGGGGACCAATCAGCCCCAGCATTTT
>TRBD1|-|TRBV11-2|TRBJ2-7
CASSERTGFSYEQYF
TGTGCCAGCAGCGAACGGACAGGGTTTAGTTACGAGCAGTACTTC
>TRBD2|once|TRBV5-1|TRBJ2-7
CASSFWGEGPYEQYF
TGCGCCAGCAGCTTTTGGGGGGAGGGTCCCTACGAGCAGTACTTC
>-|-|TRBV24-1|TRBJ1-1
CATSDWGFTEAFF
TGTGCCACCAGTGACTGGGGGTTCACTGAAGCTTTCTTT
>-|-|TRBV2|TRBJ1-1
CASSEDGGRAEAFF
TGTGCCAGCAGTGAAGATGGGGGCAGGGCTGAAGCTTTCTTT
>TRBD1|-|TRBV4-1|TRBJ2-3
CASSQPGGPGTDTQYF
TGCGCCAGCAGCCAGCCAGGGGGACCCGGCACAGATACGCAGTATTTT
>TRBD2|-|TRBV3-1/TRBV3-2|TRBJ2-4
CASSQIAGKNIQYF
TGTGCCAGCAGCCAAATAGCGGGAAAAAACATTCAGTACTTC
>-|-|TRBV6-6|TRBJ2-7
CASSYNGDVEYF
TGTGCCAGCAGTTACAACGGTGACGTTGAGTACTTC
>-|-|TRBV12-3/TRBV12-4|TRBJ2-7
CASRPRTGEEQYF
TGTGCCAGCAGACCTCGGACGGGGGAGGAGCAGTACTTC
>TRBD2|-|TRBV14|TRBJ2-7
CASSRSGGLAGGSEQYF
TGTGCCAGCAGCCGCTCGGGCGGGCTAGCGGGAGGGAGCGAGCAGTACTTC
>TRBD2|-|TRBV23-1|TRBJ2-5
CASSQSGGGTRPPSENETQYF
TGCGCCAGCAGTCAATCGGGCGGGGGGACACGACCGCCGTCCGAAAATGAGACCCAGTACTTC
>TRBD1|-|TRBV6-6|TRBJ1-1
CASSHRDSDFWNTEAFF
TGTGCCAGCAGTCACCGGGACAGTGACTTCTGGAACACTGAAGCTTTCTTT
>-|few|TRBV28|TRBJ1-6
CASTLNPSFTPLHF
TGTGCCAGCACCTTGAACCCCTCTTTTACACCCCTCCACTTT
>-|-|TRBV4-3|TRBJ1-6
CASSQQENSPLHF
TGCGCCAGCAGCCAGCAAGAAAATTCACCCCTCCACTTT
>-|-|TRBV5-1|TRBJ1-1
CASSPLRGANTEAFF
TGCGCCAGCAGCCCTCTCAGGGGAGCGAACACTGAAGCTTTCTTT
>-|-|TRBV7-9|TRBJ1-1
CASSRTGNTEAFF
TGTGCCAGCAGCAGAACAGGGAACACTGAAGCTTTCTTT
>-|-|TRBV4-2|TRBJ1-3
CASSQERASVGNTIYF
TGTGCCAGCAGCCAAGAGAGGGCTTCGGTGGGAAACACCATATATTTT
>-|-|TRBV19|TRBJ1-2
CASSTQSGGNYGYTF
TGTGCCAGTAGTACCCAGAGCGGGGGTAACTATGGCTACACCTTC
>TRBD1|-|TRBV28|TRBJ1-2
CASSNPPGTGNYGYTF
TGTGCCAGCAGTAACCCTCCCGGGACAGGGAACTATGGCTACACCTTC
>-|-|TRBV25-1|TRBJ1-1
CASSTSDEAFF
TGTGCCAGCAGTACCTCGGATGAAGCTTTCTTT
>-|once|TRBV9|TRBJ1-5
CASSVDGYSNQPQHF
TGTGCCAGCAGCGTGGACGGATATAGCAATCAGCCCCAGCATTTT
>-|-|TRBV19|TRBJ1-4
CASSIDRRQEHNEKLFF
TGTGCCAGTAGTATAGATCGTCGTCAGGAGCATAATGAAAAACTGTTTTTT
>-|-|TRBV28|TRBJ1-6
CASSLPHQGSPLHF
TGTGCCAGCAGTTTGCCGCACCAGGGTTCACCCCTCCACTTT
>-|-|TRBV6-6|TRBJ2-7
CASSSGPLLSYEQYF
TGTGCCAGCAGTTCGGGACCCCTACTCTCCTACGAGCAGTACTTC
>TRBD1|-|TRBV6-1|TRBJ1-2
CASSEVRTGDGYTF
TGTGCCAGCAGTGAAGTTCGGACAGGGGATGGCTACACCTTC
>-|-|TRBV30|TRBJ1-2
CAWSVGRVYGYTF
TGTGCCTGGAGTGTGGGCAGGGTCTATGGCTACACCTTC
>-|-|TRBV10-2|TRBJ2-7
CASSDRGEQYF
TGCGCCAGCAGTGATAGGGGCGAGCAGTACTTC
>-|-|TRBV30|TRBJ1-3
CAWSVLDSGNTIYF
TGTGCCTGGAGTGTACTGGACTCTGGAAACACCATATATTTT
>TRBD2|-|TRBV6-1|TRBJ2-3
CASSEQGLAGFNTQYF
TGTGCCAGCAGCGAACAGGGACTAGCGGGATTCAATACGCAGTATTTT
>-|-|TRBV14|TRBJ1-6
CASSQLSGNSPLHF
TGTGCCAGCAGCCAATTATCAGGGAATTCACCCCTCCACTTT
>-|once|TRBV27|TRBJ1-5
CASSSPGRRQPQHF
TGTGCCAGCAGTTCACCGGGACGGCGGCAGCCCCAGCATTTT
>-|-|TRBV6-5|TRBJ1-6
CASFESSYNSPLHF
TGTGCCAGCTTCGAGAGCTCCTATAATTCACCCCTCCACTTT
>-|-|TRBV12-5|TRBJ2-6
CASGLVHGVSGANVLTF
TGTGCTAGTGGTTTGGTACATGGGGTATCAGGGGCCAACGTCCTGACTTTC
>TRBD1|-|TRBV15|TRBJ2-1
CATSRLRTGAYNEQFF
TGTGCCACCAGCAGACTAAGGACAGGGGCCTACAATGAGCAGTTCTTC
>-|-|TRBV11-2|TRBJ2-5
CASSLDPPGKGGRETQYF
TGTGCCAGCAGCTTAGATCCCCCGGGAAAGGGGGGCCGGGAGACCCAGTACTTC
>-|-|TRBV20-1|TRBJ1-3
CSASASAGNTIYF
TGCAGTGCTAGTGCGTCAGCTGGAAACACCATATATTTT
>-|-|TRBV28|TRBJ1-2
CAAFREGPTNYGYTF
TGTGCCGCATTTCGGGAAGGACCCACTAACTATGGCTACACCTTC
>-|-|TRBV6-5|TRBJ2-5
CASSYSPGPQETQYF
TGTGCCAGCAGTTACTCGCCGGGACCCCAAGAGACCCAGTACTTC
>TRBD1|-|TRBV11-2|TRBJ2-5
CASSSGTVSLGAEGQYF
TGTGCCAGCAGCTCCGGGACAGTCTCACTCGGGGCTGAGGGCCAGTACTTC